This entry lists 20 T cell receptor beta chains sequenced from one sample in a study of blood T cells in healthy people across ages. PCR was performed a second time for roughly 7 to 11 cycles using a sample-barcoded 5' primer and a J-beta primer mix. TCRdb re-called the 5' RACE reads through MiXCR, storing one row per CDR3 protein. Of some 1.4 million distinct CDR3 sequences in the sample, roughly 40% were seen once. Specimen: blood. All receptors come from a young woman in good health.

The V gene is TRBV20-1, the J gene TRBJ1-1; possibly TRBD1 for D (5 bases). Germline lookup yields CDR1 DFQATT and CDR2 SNEGSKA (reference sequence). The CDR3 has 12 amino acids. V was clipped by 3 bases and J by 6 bases, with 11 bases between them. The CDR3 loop reads CSARPGYAEAFF. In nucleotides, the CDR3 is TGCAGTGCTAGGCCAGGGTACGCTGAAGCTTTCTTT.

V gene TRBV4-1 combines with J gene TRBJ2-5; D tentatively fits TRBD1 or TRBD2 (5 bases each). Trimming removed 1 base from V and 1 base from J, with 10 bases in between. The CDR3 has 15 residues. Germline-derived CDR1 and CDR2 are MGHRA and YSYEKL. CDR3 DNA: TGCGCCAGCAGCCAAGTTGGGGGATTCCAAGAGACCCAGTACTTC. Encoded protein: CASSQVGGFQETQYF.

This clonotype was seen more than once but under ten times. This chain uses TRBV10-1 with TRBJ2-1, with TRBD2 as a possible D gene (7 bases). Trimming took 6 bases from V and 5 from J, leaving 14 bases between them. Germline assignment: CDR1 WNHNN and CDR2 SYGVQD (reference sequence). CDR3 length: 14 amino acids. The CDR3 sequence is CASRPREGDNEQFF. As DNA, the CDR3 is TGCGCCAGCAGGCCCAGGGAGGGGGACAATGAGCAGTTCTTC.

This clonotype appeared many times. J is TRBJ2-1 and V is TRBV20-1; a weak D match, TRBD2 (6 bases). This CDR3 is built from 14 residues. Trimming cost V 3 bases and J 3 bases, with 12 bases left between them. Germline-derived CDR1 and CDR2 are DFQATT and SNEGSKA (reference sequence). CDR3: CSASSGGVYNEQFF. The CDR3 DNA reads as TGCAGTGCTAGTTCCGGGGGAGTCTACAATGAGCAGTTCTTC.

This chain joins TRBV11-2 and TRBJ1-1; 9 bases line up with TRBD1. This CDR3 comprises 15 residues. V trimming: 4 bases; J trimming: 1 base; junction bases outside the gene matches: 4. Germline V gene data show CDR1 as SGHAT and CDR2 as FQNNGV. CDR3 sequence reads: CASSSRTGENTEAFF. The CDR3 DNA follows: TGTGCCAGCAGCTCAAGGACAGGGGAGAACACTGAAGCTTTCTTT.

V gene TRBV27 combines with J gene TRBJ2-3, with 13 bases identical to TRBD2. Unmatched junction bases numbered 11, after V lost 3 bases and J lost 8 bases. Per germline, CDR1 MNHEY and CDR2 SMNVEV (reference sequence). This CDR3 contains 17 residues. In DNA, the CDR3 is TGTGCCAGCAGTTTCCACGCAACTAGCGGGGGGGCTGGTACGCAGTATTTT. Amino acids: CASSFHATSGGAGTQYF.

This clonotype was detected only a few times. V and J are TRBV3-1 and TRBJ2-1, with 7 bases matching TRBD2. Germline assignment: CDR1 LGHDT and CDR2 YNNKEL (reference sequence). With V trimmed by 8 bases and J by 5 bases, 18 bases remained unmatched. The CDR3 totals 17 residues. This chain's CDR3 is CASGRFFGGGPNNEQFF. CDR3 DNA sequence: TGTGCCAGCGGTCGTTTTTTCGGCGGGGGACCGAACAATGAGCAGTTCTTC.

The chain couples TRBV6-7 to TRBJ2-2, with no clear D. TRBV6-7 is an open reading frame whose function is uncertain. This CDR3 has 14 amino acids. V was trimmed by 6 bases and J by 3 bases, leaving 11 bases between them. CDR3 amino acids: CASSTPGYTGELFF. The CDR3 DNA follows: TGTGCCAGCAGCACGCCGGGTTACACCGGGGAGCTGTTTTTT.

J is TRBJ1-1 and V is TRBV6-5, with D possibly TRBD1 on 6 matching bases. CDR1 and CDR2 from the germline V gene are MNHEY and SVGAGI. The CDR3 totals 14 residues. V was clipped by 0 bases and J by 8 bases, with 13 bases between them. The CDR3 DNA sequence: TGTGCCAGCAGTTACTCGAGGGGGGCACCAGAAGCTTTCTTT. Its protein product is CASSYSRGAPEAFF.

CDR3 in amino acids: CASSLGSGGGRGNEQYF. In DNA, the CDR3 is TGTGCCAGCAGCTTAGGGAGTGGCGGGGGCCGGGGGAATGAGCAGTACTTC. The chain is built from TRBV11-3 and TRBJ2-1, with D perhaps matching TRBD2 (7 bases). The end of the DNA fits TRBJ2-7 better, so the J call may be wrong. The CDR3 consists of 17 residues. Germline-derived CDR1 and CDR2 are SGHNT and YENEEA.

The rearrangement uses TRBV6-2 or TRBV6-3 and TRBJ2-5, with a tentative D call TRBD2 (5 bases). Trimming took 5 bases from V and 5 from J, leaving 18 bases between them. The CDR3 totals 15 residues. CDR1 is MNHEY, CDR2 SVGEGT, per germline. The CDR3, as DNA: TGTGCCAGCAGTCCCTCCGGGATTCCTTCCGAGACCCAGTACTTC. Translation: CASSPSGIPSETQYF.

This clonotype was seen only a few times. The chain links TRBV6-2 or TRBV6-3 to TRBJ1-4, with D tentatively TRBD1 (5 bases). Trimming cost V 4 bases and J 8 bases, with 14 bases left between them. Germline CDR1 and CDR2: MNHEY and SVGEGT. The CDR3 has 14 amino acids. Here the CDR3 DNA reads TGTGCCAGCAGTTTTCCACAGGAGAGGGAAAAACTGTTTTTT. It specifies CASSFPQEREKLFF.

Notes on this clonotype: An end of the junction does not agree with germline; a read error may underlie this. The chain is built from TRBV4-2 and TRBJ2-1; a possible D gene is TRBD2 (7 bases). The J call is in doubt because the DNA end fits TRBJ2-7 better. Germline CDR1 and CDR2: LGHNA and YNFKEQ. This CDR3 spans 16 amino acids. CDR3 in amino acids: CASSQDRGGSYNEQYF. The DNA for the CDR3 is TGTGCCAGTAGCCAAGATAGGGGGGGCTCCTACAATGAGCAGTACTTC.

The chain recombines TRBV2 with TRBJ1-4; 7 bases map to TRBD1. CDR3 length: 13 amino acids. V lost 11 bases and J lost 4; bases outside the gene matches: 7. Germline CDR1 reads SNHLY; CDR2 reads FYNNEI. CDR3 bases: TGTGCCGGCCGGGACAGCGTTAATGAAAAACTGTTTTTT. Translation gives CAGRDSVNEKLFF.

The J gene is TRBJ2-7, the V gene TRBV6-5; a weak D match, TRBD2 (7 bases). In germline, CDR1 is MNHEY, CDR2 SVGAGI. V shed 7 bases and J shed 8 bases, with 18 bases lying between them. The CDR3 runs 13 residues. This chain's CDR3 is CASIDGGAHKQYF. The CDR3 coding sequence is TGTGCCAGCATCGATGGGGGGGCCCACAAGCAGTACTTC.

The table lists this clonotype with a count of one. The V call is TRBV5-1, the J call TRBJ2-7, with 9 bases lining up with TRBD1. In germline, CDR1 is SGHRS, CDR2 YFSETQ. This CDR3 comprises 17 residues. V lost 3 bases, J lost 4 bases, and 14 bases stayed unmatched. CDR3 sequence: CASSSLSPGQGGYEQYF. The CDR3 DNA reads TGCGCCAGCAGCTCCTTGAGCCCGGGACAGGGAGGATACGAGCAGTACTTC.

The chain links TRBV5-1 to TRBJ2-5; D is possibly TRBD1 (6 bases). The CDR3 length is 14 residues. V gave up 4 bases and J gave up 1 base, with 11 bases separating them. Per germline, CDR1 SGHRS and CDR2 YFSETQ. The CDR3 protein is CASSETRGQETQYF. CDR3 DNA sequence: TGCGCCAGCAGCGAGACCAGGGGCCAAGAGACCCAGTACTTC.

This clonotype was seen a few times. The chain is built from TRBV12-5 and TRBJ2-1; no reliable D call. The germline gives CDR1 LGHNT, CDR2 FRNRAP. CDR3 length equals 17 residues. Trimming took 4 bases from V and 0 from J, leaving 16 bases between them. The CDR3 region has the DNA TGTGCTAGTGGTTCCTCGTTGGGCTCTAGCTCCTACAATGAGCAGTTCTTC. Amino acid sequence: CASGSSLGSSSYNEQFF. Complete variable domain (other parts from reference TRBV12-5 and TRBJ2-1): DARVTQTPRHKVTEMGQEVTMRCQPILGHNTVFWYRQTMMQGLELLAYFRNRAPLDDSGMPKDRFSAEMPDATLATLKIQPSEPRDSAVYFCASGSSLGSSSYNEQFFGPGTRLTVL.

The chain joins TRBV29-1 to TRBJ2-5; D might be TRBD2 (7 bases). Germline CDR1 is SQVTM and CDR2 is ANQGSEA. The CDR3 consists of 15 residues. Trimming removed 0 bases at V and 11 bases at J, with 22 bases between. The CDR3 DNA sequence: TGCAGCGTTGAAGAAAGGTGGGGGGGCCAAGGTGAGCAGTACTTC. As protein: CSVEERWGGQGEQYF.

The chain couples TRBV25-1 to TRBJ2-5, with a tentative D call TRBD2 (6 bases). V was shortened by 10 bases and J by 11 bases, with 26 bases between the two germline ends. The CDR3 is made up of 14 amino acids. Germline V gene sequence: CDR1 MGHDK, CDR2 SYGVNS. The CDR3 region has the DNA TGTGCCACCCTTCCCCCGGGGGTAACGAATGAGCAGTACTTC. Translation: CATLPPGVTNEQYF.